Listed below are T cell receptor beta chains from one sample, sequenced in a study of shared clonotypes between healthy human individuals. The assay was immunoSEQ multiplex PCR, and TCRdb's table has in-frame clones only and misses some. Of about 2 million clones in the sample, approximately 94% are singletons; the top ten hold 1% to 1.5%. The specimen was naive CD8+ T cells sorted from blood. The source is a man younger than 30 in good health. CDR3s include the opening cysteine and the closing phenylalanine or tryptophan. Each record gives: CDR3 protein, CDR3 DNA, D gene, J gene, clone size, V gene, CDR3 length. A D gene is named only where the DNA matches it firmly. Clone size is shown for a subset of rows, as once, few, many or a class of expanded clone.

CASSSGLRNTEAFF | TGTGCCAGCAGCTCGGGACTGAGGAACACTGAAGCTTTCTTT | . | TRBJ1-1 | . | TRBV11-2 | 14
CASSLAVSSYEQYF | TGTGCCAGCAGCTTAGCGGTTAGCTCCTACGAGCAGTACTTC | . | TRBJ2-7 | . | TRBV11-2 | 14
CASSLKGGGTANEKLFF | TGTGCCAGCAGCTTAAAAGGCGGGGGGACAGCTAATGAAAAACTGTTTTTT | TRBD1 | TRBJ1-4 | . | TRBV7-3 | 17
CASSLGTSGGQETQYF | TGTGCCAGCAGCTTAGGGACTAGCGGGGGCCAAGAGACCCAGTACTTC | TRBD2 | TRBJ2-5 | . | TRBV7-9 | 16
CASSGGDNSPLHF | TGTGCCAGCAGTGGGGGGGATAATTCACCCCTCCACTTT | . | TRBJ1-6 | . | TRBV25-1 | 13
CASSLGGQHTEAFF | TGTGCCAGCAGCTTAGGGGGACAGCACACTGAAGCTTTCTTT | TRBD1 | TRBJ1-1 | . | TRBV7-9 | 14
CASSVPRTEPDQDTIYF | TGTGCCAGCAGCGTACCCCGGACAGAGCCTGATCAAGACACCATATATTTT | . | TRBJ1-3 | . | TRBV9 | 17
CASSPGTNSGNTIYF | TGTGCCAGCAGTCCGGGGACGAACTCTGGAAACACCATATATTTT | . | TRBJ1-3 | . | TRBV27 | 15
CASSLVGGYNEQFF | TGTGCCAGCAGCTTAGTGGGGGGATACAATGAGCAGTTCTTC | . | TRBJ2-1 | . | TRBV11-2 | 14
CAWTTGYTGELFF | TGTGCCTGGACCACGGGTTACACCGGGGAGCTGTTTTTT | . | TRBJ2-2 | . | TRBV30 | 13
CASSLGAGEQYF | TGTGCCAGCAGTTTAGGGGCAGGGGAGCAGTACTTC | . | TRBJ2-7 | once | TRBV28 | 12
CASRLGSTGELFF | TGTGCCAGCAGGCTTGGGAGCACCGGGGAGCTGTTTTTT | . | TRBJ2-2 | . | TRBV7-9 | 13
CAISNEQFF | TGTGCCATCTCCAATGAGCAGTTCTTC | . | TRBJ2-1 | . | TRBV10-3 | 9
CASSLTSGAAGELFF | TGTGCCAGCAGCTTAACTAGCGGTGCGGCCGGGGAGCTGTTTTTT | TRBD2 | TRBJ2-2 | . | TRBV7-9 | 15
CASAIIRRKVNYGYTF | TGTGCTAGTGCCATAATAAGGAGGAAAGTTAACTATGGCTACACCTTC | . | TRBJ1-2 | . | TRBV12-5 | 16
CASSVSSGGQNTDTQYF | TGTGCCAGCAGCGTTTCTAGCGGGGGGCAAAACACAGATACGCAGTATTTT | TRBD2 | TRBJ2-3 | . | TRBV28 | 17
CASSIRQNYEQYF | TGTGCCAGCAGCATAAGACAGAACTACGAGCAGTACTTC | . | TRBJ2-7 | . | TRBV7-8 | 13
CASSEWAGQGYTDTQYF | TGTGCCAGCAGTGAGTGGGCCGGCCAGGGCTACACAGATACGCAGTATTTT | . | TRBJ2-3 | . | TRBV2 | 17